The entry below describes one T cell receptor beta chain. Its antigen is as yet unknown. The germline CDR1 and CDR2 sequences are SGHRS and YFSETQ. The CDR3 sequence is 14 residues long. V lost 4 bases and J lost 2, with 12 bases in between. This sample was taken from a study of T cells in narcolepsy. The overall study: Donors had narcolepsy type 1 or type 2, or were healthy controls. Study-wide points: Some memory CD4+ repertoires had no autoreactive clone sequences. Blood of same and different patients, but not healthy controls, reportedly held recurring autoreactive clonotypes.

The protocol was immunoSEQ multiplex PCR, while the TCRdb copy is restricted to in-frame clones and leaves out a portion. This sample carries over 25,000 clones, 81% of them seen once, and the ten largest clones take under 1.2%. This chain connects TRBV5-1 to TRBJ1-1; tentative D call: TRBD1 (5 bases). This TCR derives from a human donor in good health. The specimen was memory (CD45RA-) CD4+ T cells from blood. The CDR3 reads CASSTQGPNTEAFF. The CDR3 DNA reads as TGCGCCAGCAGCACCCAGGGACCCAACACTGAAGCTTTCTTT.